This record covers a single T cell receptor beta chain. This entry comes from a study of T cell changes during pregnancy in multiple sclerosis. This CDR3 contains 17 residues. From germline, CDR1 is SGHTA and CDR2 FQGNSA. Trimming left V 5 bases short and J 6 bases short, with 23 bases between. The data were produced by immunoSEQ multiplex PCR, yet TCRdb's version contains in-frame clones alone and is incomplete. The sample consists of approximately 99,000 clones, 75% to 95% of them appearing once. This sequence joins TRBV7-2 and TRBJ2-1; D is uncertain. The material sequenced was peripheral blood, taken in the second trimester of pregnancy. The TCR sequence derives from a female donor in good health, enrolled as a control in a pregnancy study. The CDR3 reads CASSPREVAWFGNEQFF. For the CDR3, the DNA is TGTGCCAGCAGCCCGCGTGAGGTAGCTTGGTTCGGCAATGAGCAGTTCTTC.